The clone carrying this T cell receptor (beta chain) appeared a single time. This entry comes from a study of OX40 agonist ivuxolimab in advanced cancers. The table came from immunoSEQ multiplex PCR; TCRdb's copy has only in-frame clones and leaves some out. The data show 65,000 to 95,000 clones, with about 91% seen just once and about 2.5% held by the top ten. The source was CD4+ or CD8+ T cells sorted from blood, collected in a trial of the OX40 agonist ivuxolimab. The sequence was obtained from an adult with an advanced solid tumor such as melanoma, head and neck, liver or kidney cancer.

The CDR3 here is CASSRTGEETQYF. The CDR3, as DNA: TGCGCCAGCAGCCGGACAGGGGAAGAGACCCAGTACTTC. The rearrangement uses TRBV5-1 and TRBJ2-5; 9 nucleotides match TRBD1. This CDR3 has 13 amino acids. V was clipped by 4 bases and J by 3 bases; unmatched bases: 1. CDR1 and CDR2 (germline): SGHRS, YFSETQ.